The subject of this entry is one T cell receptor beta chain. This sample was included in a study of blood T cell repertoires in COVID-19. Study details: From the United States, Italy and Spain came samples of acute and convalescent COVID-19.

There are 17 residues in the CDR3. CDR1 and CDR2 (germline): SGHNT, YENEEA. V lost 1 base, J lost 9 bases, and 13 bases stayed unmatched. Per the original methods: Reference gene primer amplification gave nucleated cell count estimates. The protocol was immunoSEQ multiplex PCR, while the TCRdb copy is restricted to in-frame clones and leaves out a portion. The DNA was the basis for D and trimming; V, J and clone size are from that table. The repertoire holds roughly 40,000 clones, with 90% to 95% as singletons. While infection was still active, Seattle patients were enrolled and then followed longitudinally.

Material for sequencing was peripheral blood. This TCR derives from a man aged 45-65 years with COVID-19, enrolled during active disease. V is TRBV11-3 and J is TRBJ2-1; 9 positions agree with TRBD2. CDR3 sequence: CASSLGTSGFEGGEQFF. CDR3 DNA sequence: TGTGCCAGCAGCTTAGGCACTAGCGGGTTTGAGGGGGGTGAGCAGTTCTTC. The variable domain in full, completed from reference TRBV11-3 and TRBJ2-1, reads EAGVVQSPRYKIIEKKQPVAFWCNPISGHNTLYWYLQNLGQGPELLIRYENEEAVDDSQLPKDRFSAERLKGVDSTLKIQPAELGDSAVYLCASSLGTSGFEGGEQFFGPGTRLTVL.